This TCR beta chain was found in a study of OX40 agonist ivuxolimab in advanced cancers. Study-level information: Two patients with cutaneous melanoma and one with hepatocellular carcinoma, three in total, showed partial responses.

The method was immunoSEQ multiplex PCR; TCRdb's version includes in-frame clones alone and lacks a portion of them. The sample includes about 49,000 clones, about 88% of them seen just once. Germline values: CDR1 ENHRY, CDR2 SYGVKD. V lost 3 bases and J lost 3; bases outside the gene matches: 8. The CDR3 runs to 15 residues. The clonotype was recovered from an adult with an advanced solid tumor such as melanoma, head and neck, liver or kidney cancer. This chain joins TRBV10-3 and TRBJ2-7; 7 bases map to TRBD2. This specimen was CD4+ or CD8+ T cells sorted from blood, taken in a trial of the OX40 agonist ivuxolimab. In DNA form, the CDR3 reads TGTGCCATCAGTGAAAGCGTGGGACTAAACTACGAGCAGTACTTC. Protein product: CAISESVGLNYEQYF.